The rows below give T cell receptor beta chains drawn from one sample of a study of tumor-infiltrating lymphocytes in localized non-small cell lung cancer. Sequenced by immunoSEQ multiplex PCR; TCRdb stores in-frame clones only, minus some. This repertoire shows 9,200 or so clones, around 80% found once; its top ten account for 6.9%. The source material was uninvolved lung tissue not adjacent to the tumor. These receptors were obtained from a human donor with non-small cell lung cancer. Both conserved end residues are part of each CDR3.

TRBV6-4	TRBJ2-5	CASSEAAGSVETQYF
TRBV19	TRBJ1-2	CASSGFLRKINYGYTF
TRBV10-3	TRBJ1-1	CAISEPGDTEAFF
TRBV4-2	TRBJ2-7	CAFGHPSSYEQYF
TRBV5-1	TRBJ2-1	CASRPGQSSYNEQFF
TRBV28	TRBJ2-7	CASSAGTSGSHEQYF
TRBV29-1	TRBJ1-1	CSAGRGITEAFF
TRBV14	TRBJ2-5	CASSPLAGGPGETQYF
TRBV5-6	TRBJ1-1	CASSSVDRAAFF
TRBV6-6	TRBJ2-7	CASSYSSGEQYF
TRBV9	TRBJ2-2	CASSVNSNTGELFF
TRBV11-2	TRBJ2-1	CASSLDRGDEQFF
TRBV7-2	TRBJ1-6	CASSLDQGSYNSPLHF
TRBV28	TRBJ2-3	CASSWGQSTDTQYF
TRBV7-3	TRBJ2-5	CASSLSGGETQYF
TRBV30	TRBJ2-6	CAWSRAGANVLTF
TRBV10-3	TRBJ2-7	CAISDTPYEQYF
TRBV19	TRBJ2-1	CASSLGLLDEQFF
TRBV6-1	TRBJ2-7	CASSPRDILYYEQYF
TRBV27	TRBJ1-2	CASRNGRTIYGYTF
TRBV18	TRBJ1-2	CASSPTDSYGYTF
TRBV6-1	TRBJ1-1	CASSEETGDGRAEAFF
TRBV7-3	TRBJ1-4	CASSPTGGGLEKLFF
TRBV2	TRBJ2-7	CASSDQGEQYF
TRBV4-3	TRBJ1-2	CASSQDSAGGYGYTF
TRBV19	TRBJ1-1	CASSWTGGDTEAFF
TRBV7-7	TRBJ1-1	CASSLGWRTEAFF
TRBV11-2	TRBJ1-2	CASSLDWGTNGYTF
TRBV28	TRBJ1-2	CASRGGVGYTF
TRBV18	TRBJ1-2	CASSPIATGDYGYTF
TRBV28	TRBJ1-2	CASSPGDRNYGYTF
TRBV7-2	TRBJ2-7	CASSRPGLGTYEQYF
TRBV7-3	TRBJ1-1	CASSESGNMNTEAFF
TRBV28	TRBJ2-3	CASSLAGVTDTQYF
TRBV7-9	TRBJ2-6	CASSSGWTSGANVLTF
TRBV5-8	TRBJ2-7	CASSQERGDSYEQYF
TRBV11-2	TRBJ2-7	CASSYLGPTRGEQYF
TRBV30	TRBJ1-1	CAWSPMGFTEAFF
TRBV2	TRBJ2-3	CASSEGGSTDTQYF
TRBV11-2	TRBJ1-2	CASSPLDKVYGYTF
TRBV9	TRBJ2-3	CASSDRLDTDTQYF
TRBV7-3	TRBJ2-3	CASSLTWGPTDTQYF
TRBV6-5	TRBJ2-2	CASSYSTSGGAGELFF
TRBV7-2	TRBJ2-7	CASSFGWQTYEQYF
TRBV4-1	TRBJ2-5	CASSQEETSGQTQYF